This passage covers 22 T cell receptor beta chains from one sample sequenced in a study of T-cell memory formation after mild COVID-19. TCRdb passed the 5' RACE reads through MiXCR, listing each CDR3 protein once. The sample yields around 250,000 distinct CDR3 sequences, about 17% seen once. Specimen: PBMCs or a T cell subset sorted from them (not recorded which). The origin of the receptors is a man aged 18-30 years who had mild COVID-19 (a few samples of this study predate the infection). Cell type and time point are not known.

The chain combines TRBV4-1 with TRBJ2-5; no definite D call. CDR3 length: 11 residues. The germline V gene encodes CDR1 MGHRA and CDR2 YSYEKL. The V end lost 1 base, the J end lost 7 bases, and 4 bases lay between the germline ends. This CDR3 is CASSQAGTQYF. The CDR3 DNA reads TGCGCCAGCAGCCAAGCCGGGACCCAGTACTTC.

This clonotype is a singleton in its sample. CDR3 nucleotide sequence: TGTGCCATCAGTGGTACAGGGACTTTAGAGACCCAGTACTTC. Translated, it gives CAISGTGTLETQYF. V gene TRBV10-3 combines with J gene TRBJ2-5; D possibly matches TRBD1 or TRBD2 (6 bases each). In germline, CDR1 is ENHRY, CDR2 SYGVKD. The CDR3 runs 14 residues. V dropped 4 bases and J dropped 4 bases, with 13 bases sitting between them.

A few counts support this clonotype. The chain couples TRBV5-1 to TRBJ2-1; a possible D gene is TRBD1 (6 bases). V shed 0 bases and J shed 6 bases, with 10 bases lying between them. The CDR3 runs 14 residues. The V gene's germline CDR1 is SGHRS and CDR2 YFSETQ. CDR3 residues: CASSLAQGSNEQFF. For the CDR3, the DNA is TGCGCCAGCAGCTTGGCGCAGGGGTCCAATGAGCAGTTCTTC.

CDR3 amino acids: CSVEVRQLGDEQFF. DNA of the CDR3: TGCAGCGTTGAAGTGCGGCAGTTAGGCGATGAGCAGTTCTTC. J is TRBJ2-1 and V is TRBV29-1; no clear D gene. CDR3 length equals 14 residues. V lost 1 base and J lost 8, with 15 bases in between. CDR1 is SQVTM and CDR2 is ANQGSEA in the germline V gene.

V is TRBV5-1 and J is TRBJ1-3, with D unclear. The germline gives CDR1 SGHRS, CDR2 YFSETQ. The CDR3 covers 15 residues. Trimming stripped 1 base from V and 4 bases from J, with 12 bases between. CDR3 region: CASSLLASSGNTIYF. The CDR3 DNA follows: TGCGCCAGCAGCTTGTTGGCCAGCTCCGGAAACACCATATATTTT.

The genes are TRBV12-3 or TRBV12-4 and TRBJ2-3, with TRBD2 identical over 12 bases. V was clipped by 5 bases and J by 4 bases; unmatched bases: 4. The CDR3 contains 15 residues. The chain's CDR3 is CASSPSGGASDTQYF. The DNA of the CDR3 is TGTGCCAGCAGTCCTAGCGGGGGGGCGTCAGATACGCAGTATTTT.

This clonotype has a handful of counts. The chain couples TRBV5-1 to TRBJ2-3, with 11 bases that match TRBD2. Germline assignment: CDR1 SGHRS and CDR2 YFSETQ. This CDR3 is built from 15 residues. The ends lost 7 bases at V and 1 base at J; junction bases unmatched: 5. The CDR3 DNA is TGCGCCAGCCGAGAGACTAGCGGGGGCACAGATACGCAGTATTTT. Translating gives CASRETSGGTDTQYF.

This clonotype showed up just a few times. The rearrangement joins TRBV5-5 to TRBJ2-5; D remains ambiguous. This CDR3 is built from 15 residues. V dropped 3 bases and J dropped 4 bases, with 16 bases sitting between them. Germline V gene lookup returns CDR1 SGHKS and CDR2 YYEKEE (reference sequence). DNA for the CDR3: TGTGCCAGCAGCTCAGAGCTCCTCACCAGAGAGACCCAGTACTTC. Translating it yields CASSSELLTRETQYF.

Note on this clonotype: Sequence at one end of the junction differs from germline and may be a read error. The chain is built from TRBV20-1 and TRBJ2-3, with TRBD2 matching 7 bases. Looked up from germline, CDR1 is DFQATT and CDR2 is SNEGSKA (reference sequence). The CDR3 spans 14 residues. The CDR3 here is CSAPLWGGFNTRYF. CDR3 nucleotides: TGCAGTGCCCCACTTTGGGGGGGGTTCAATACGCGGTATTTT.

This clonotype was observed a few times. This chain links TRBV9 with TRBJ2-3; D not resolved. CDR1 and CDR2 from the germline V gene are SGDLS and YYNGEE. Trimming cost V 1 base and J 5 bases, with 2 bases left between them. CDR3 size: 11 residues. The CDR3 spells CASSVKDTQYF. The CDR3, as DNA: TGTGCCAGCAGCGTAAAAGATACGCAGTATTTT.

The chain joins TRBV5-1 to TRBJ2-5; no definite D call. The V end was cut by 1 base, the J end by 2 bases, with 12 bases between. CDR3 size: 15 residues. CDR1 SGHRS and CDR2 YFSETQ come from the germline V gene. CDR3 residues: CASSLQAAPQETQYF. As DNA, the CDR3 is TGCGCCAGCAGCTTGCAGGCAGCACCTCAAGAGACCCAGTACTTC.

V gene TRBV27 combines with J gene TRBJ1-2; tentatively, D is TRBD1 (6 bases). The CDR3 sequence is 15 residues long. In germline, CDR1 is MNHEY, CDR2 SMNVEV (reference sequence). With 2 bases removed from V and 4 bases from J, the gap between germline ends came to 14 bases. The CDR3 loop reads CASSLVPGASYGYTF. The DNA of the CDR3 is TGTGCCAGCAGTTTAGTCCCAGGGGCTAGCTATGGCTACACCTTC.

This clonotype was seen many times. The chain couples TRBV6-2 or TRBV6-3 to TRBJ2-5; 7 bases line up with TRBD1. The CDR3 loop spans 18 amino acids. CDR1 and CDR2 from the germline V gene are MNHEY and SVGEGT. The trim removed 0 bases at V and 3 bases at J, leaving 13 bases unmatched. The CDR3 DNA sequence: TGTGCCAGCAGTTACTCGATGATCCGACAGGGTAGGGAAGAGACCCAGTACTTC. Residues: CASSYSMIRQGREETQYF.

The CDR3: CASSYMRGAHNNEQFF. In DNA form, the CDR3 reads TGTGCCAGCAGTTATATGCGGGGGGCTCATAACAATGAGCAGTTCTTC. The J gene is TRBJ2-1, the V gene TRBV6-2 or TRBV6-3; 8 positions agree with TRBD2. The CDR3 is 16 amino acids. Per germline, CDR1 MNHEY and CDR2 SVGEGT. Trimming cost V 3 bases and J 5 bases; bases outside gene matches: 9.

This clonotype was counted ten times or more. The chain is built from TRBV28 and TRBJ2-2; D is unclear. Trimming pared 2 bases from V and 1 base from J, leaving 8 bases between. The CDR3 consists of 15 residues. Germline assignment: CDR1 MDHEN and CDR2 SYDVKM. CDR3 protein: CASSLGLGNTGELFF. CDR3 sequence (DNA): TGTGCCAGCAGTTTAGGTTTGGGGAACACCGGGGAGCTGTTTTTT.

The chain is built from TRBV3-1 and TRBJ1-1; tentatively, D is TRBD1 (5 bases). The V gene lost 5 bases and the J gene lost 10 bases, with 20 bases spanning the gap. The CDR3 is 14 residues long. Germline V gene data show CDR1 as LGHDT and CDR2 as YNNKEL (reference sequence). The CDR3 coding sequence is TGTGCCAGCAGCATAGATCGGGTTTTCGGGGCAGCTTTCTTT. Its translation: CASSIDRVFGAAFF.

Written as DNA, the CDR3 is TGTGCCAGCAGTGACCCACATCTGAACACTGAAGCTTTCTTT. It translates to CASSDPHLNTEAFF. The rearrangement links TRBV12-3 or TRBV12-4 to TRBJ1-1, with unresolved D. Trimming shortened V by 5 bases and J by 0 bases, and 10 bases separated the two germline ends. The CDR3 has 14 amino acids.

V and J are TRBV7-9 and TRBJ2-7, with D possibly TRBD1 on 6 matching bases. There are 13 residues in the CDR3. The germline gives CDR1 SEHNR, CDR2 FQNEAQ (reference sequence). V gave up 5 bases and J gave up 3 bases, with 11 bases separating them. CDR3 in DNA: TGTGCCAGCAGCCCGACAGGCTTCTACGAGCAGTACTTC. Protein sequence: CASSPTGFYEQYF.

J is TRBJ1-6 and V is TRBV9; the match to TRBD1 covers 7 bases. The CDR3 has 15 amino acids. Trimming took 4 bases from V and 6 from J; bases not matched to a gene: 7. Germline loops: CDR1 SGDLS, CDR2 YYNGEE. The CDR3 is CASSHSGGSNSPLHF. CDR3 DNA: TGTGCCAGCAGCCACTCAGGGGGAAGTAATTCACCCCTCCACTTT.

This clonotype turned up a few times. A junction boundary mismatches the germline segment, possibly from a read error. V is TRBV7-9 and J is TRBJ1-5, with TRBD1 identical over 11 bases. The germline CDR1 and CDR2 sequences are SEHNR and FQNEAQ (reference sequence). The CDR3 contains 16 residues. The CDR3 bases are TGTGCCAGCAGCTTAGCCCGGACAGGGGGCAACCAGCCCCAGCATTTT. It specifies CASSLARTGGNQPQHF. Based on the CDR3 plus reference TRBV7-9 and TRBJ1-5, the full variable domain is DTGVSQNPRHKITKRGQNVTFRCDPISEHNRLYWYRQTLGQGPEFLTYFQNEAQLEKSRLLSDRFSAERPKGSFSTLEIQRTEQGDSAMYLCASSLARTGGNQPQHFGDGTRLSIL.

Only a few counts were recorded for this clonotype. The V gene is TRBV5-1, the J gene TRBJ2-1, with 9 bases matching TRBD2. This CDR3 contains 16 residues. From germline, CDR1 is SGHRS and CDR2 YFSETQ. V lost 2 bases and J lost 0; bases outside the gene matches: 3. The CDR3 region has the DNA TGCGCCAGCAGCTTTTTAGCGGGGGTCTCCTACAATGAGCAGTTCTTC. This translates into CASSFLAGVSYNEQFF.

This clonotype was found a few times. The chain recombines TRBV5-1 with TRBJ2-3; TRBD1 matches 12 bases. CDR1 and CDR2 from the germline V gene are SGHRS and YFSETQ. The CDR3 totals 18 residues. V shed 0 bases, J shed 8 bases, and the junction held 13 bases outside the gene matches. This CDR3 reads CASSLVRDRGRRQVTQYF. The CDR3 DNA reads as TGCGCCAGCAGCTTGGTTAGGGACAGGGGGCGCCGGCAGGTTACGCAGTATTTT.